These 6 T cell receptor beta chains were sequenced from one sample in a study of OX40 agonist ivuxolimab in advanced cancers. Here immunoSEQ multiplex PCR was the method, and the copy in TCRdb shows in-frame clones only, minus some. Among around 84,000 clones listed, about 90% were seen once. Sample: CD4+ or CD8+ T cells sorted from blood, taken in a trial of the OX40 agonist ivuxolimab. These receptor sequences come from an adult with an advanced solid tumor such as melanoma, head and neck, liver or kidney cancer.

In DNA form, the CDR3 reads TGTGCCAGCAGTGAAGCGCTCCGGGGCACCATATATTTT. This encodes CASSEALRGTIYF. V usage is TRBV6-1 and J usage is TRBJ1-3, with no clear D. The ends were cut back, 0 bases at V and 9 bases at J, with 9 bases in the middle. Germline V lookup: CDR1 MNHNS, CDR2 SASEGT. CDR3 size: 13 residues.

The chain recombines TRBV6-1 with TRBJ1-2; 7 positions agree with TRBD1. The CDR3 is 13 amino acids. CDR1 and CDR2 from the germline V gene are MNHNS and SASEGT. V dropped 7 bases and J dropped 4; count of bases not matched to a gene: 6. The CDR3 DNA is TGTGCCAGCAACGTGGGACAGACCTATGGCTACACCTTC. Protein product: CASNVGQTYGYTF.

The V gene is TRBV6-1, the J gene TRBJ2-5; D gene ambiguous. Between the trimmed V and J ends, which lost 2 bases and 5 bases, there was a span of 6 bases. The CDR3 is 12 amino acids. Germline V gives CDR1 MNHNS, CDR2 SASEGT. The CDR3 loop reads CASSEMSETQYF. CDR3 in DNA: TGTGCCAGCAGTGAAATGTCGGAGACCCAGTACTTC.

As to this clone: Other DNA variants within this sample encode the same CDR3. V and J are TRBV15 and TRBJ1-4, with D perhaps TRBD1 (5 bases). V shed 0 bases and J shed 0 bases, with 8 bases lying between them. The germline V gene encodes CDR1 LNHNV and CDR2 YYDKDF (reference sequence). This CDR3 is 16 amino acids long. Here the CDR3 DNA reads TGTGCCACCAGCAGAGATCTGGGGGCAACTAATGAAAAACTGTTTTTT. This translates into CATSRDLGATNEKLFF. Drawing the rest from reference TRBV15 and TRBJ1-4, the complete variable domain is DAMVIQNPRYQVTQFGKPVTLSCSQTLNHNVMYWYQQKSSQAPKLLFHYYDKDFNNEADTPDNFQSRRPNTSFCFLDIRSPGLGDTAMYLCATSRDLGATNEKLFFGSGTQLSVL.

In DNA form, the CDR3 reads TGTGCCAGCAGCTTAGGGTACTGGGGACTAGCGGGATACTACAATGAGCAGTTCTTC. It encodes CASSLGYWGLAGYYNEQFF. The chain recombines TRBV11-2 with TRBJ2-1; 13 nucleotides agree with TRBD2. Trimming at V came to 1 base and at J to 3 bases, leaving 9 bases not matched to a gene. The CDR3 sequence is 19 residues long. Germline V gene sequence: CDR1 SGHAT, CDR2 FQNNGV.

The chain combines TRBV18 with TRBJ2-1, with D unresolved. Per germline, CDR1 KGHSH and CDR2 LQKENI. CDR3 length: 15 residues. Trimming pared 3 bases from V and 0 bases from J, leaving 9 bases between. In DNA, the CDR3 is TGTGCCAGCTCACCGCAGTCCAGCTCCTACAATGAGCAGTTCTTC. It specifies CASSPQSSSYNEQFF.